This T cell receptor (beta chain) was found in a study of cytomegalovirus exposure and HLA in healthy donors. Findings of the study overall: Later analysis demonstrated an association between a missense DCLRE1C variant and TCR beta V- and J-gene trimming. Altogether, 150 to 200 TCR beta chains were recorded as cytomegalovirus-associated.

This clone showed up just a few times. Its antigen is not identified. The CDR3 runs 13 residues. V was shortened by 1 base and J by 3 bases, with 7 bases between the two germline ends. CDR1 is SGHTA, CDR2 FQGNSA, per germline. This PCR relied on a set of 60 Vbeta primers and 13 Jbeta primers. TCRdb keeps only in-frame clones here, not all; method: immunoSEQ multiplex PCR. The sample records 100,000 or so clones, 15% being singletons. The sequence was collected from a female donor in good health and CMV-seronegative. The chain employs TRBV7-2 and TRBJ2-7; D unclear. Sequencing was performed on PBMCs. As DNA, the CDR3 is TGTGCCAGCAGCTTAGGACTCGTCTACGAGCAGTACTTC. Its translation: CASSLGLVYEQYF.